This T cell receptor beta chain is drawn from a study of cytomegalovirus exposure and HLA in healthy donors. Turning to the study itself: There were under 140 million unique TCR beta sequences, drawn from roughly 200 million T cells, in an earlier analysis.

PCR primers comprised 60 Vbeta and 13 Jbeta primers. Assay used: immunoSEQ multiplex PCR; TCRdb lists only in-frame clones, some missing. The sample includes some 130,000 clones, 75% to 80% of them seen just once. The germline V gene has CDR1 MNHNY and CDR2 SVGAGI (reference sequence). The ends were cut back, 0 bases at V and 0 bases at J, with 8 bases in the middle. This CDR3 is 16 amino acids long. The material sequenced was PBMCs. The V call is TRBV6-6, the J call TRBJ2-2; D unclear. The clonotype was recovered from a woman in her thirties in good health and CMV-seropositive. The CDR3 reads CASSYSGRTNTGELFF. DNA of the CDR3: TGTGCCAGCAGTTACTCGGGCAGAACGAACACCGGGGAGCTGTTTTTT.